Below, 8 T cell receptor beta chains from the same sample are listed, as sequenced in a study of tumor-infiltrating lymphocytes in localized non-small cell lung cancer. Profiling relied on immunoSEQ multiplex PCR, and the TCRdb table lists in-frame clones only, not all of them. The top ten clones hold around 16% of a sample with 3,000 or so clones, 70% to 75% of them seen once. Sequences were obtained from uninvolved lung tissue not adjacent to the tumor. These receptors were obtained from a human donor with non-small cell lung cancer.

The chain links TRBV15 to TRBJ2-5; D uncertain. Germline lookup yields CDR1 LNHNV and CDR2 YYDKDF (reference sequence). V shed 0 bases and J shed 1 base, with 9 bases lying between them. The CDR3 covers 15 residues. This CDR3 reads CATSRDPGPQETQYF. CDR3 bases: TGTGCCACCAGCAGAGATCCAGGCCCCCAAGAGACCCAGTACTTC.

In DNA form, the CDR3 reads TGTGCCAGCAGTTACCACATTCCACCACAAGAGACCCAGTACTTC. This encodes CASSYHIPPQETQYF. This chain joins TRBV6-6 and TRBJ2-5; D unclear. The V end lost 2 bases, the J end lost 2 bases, and 12 bases lay between the germline ends. This CDR3 is 15 amino acids long. Germline V gene sequence: CDR1 MNHNY, CDR2 SVGAGI (reference sequence).

This clone was seen once. This chain uses TRBV5-4 with TRBJ2-3; 12 positions match TRBD2. The CDR3 extends over 16 amino acids. Germline V CDR1 and CDR2: SGHNT, YYREEE (reference sequence). After removal of 4 bases from V and 4 bases from J, the junction contained 7 bases not matched to a gene. The CDR3 DNA reads as TGTGCCAGCAGCCTCTCCGGGACTAGCGGGTCAGATACGCAGTATTTT. Its translation: CASSLSGTSGSDTQYF.

This chain's CDR3 is CASSDGDSETNQPQHF. DNA of the CDR3: TGTGCCAGCAGTGATGGGGACAGTGAGACTAATCAGCCCCAGCATTTT. The chain carries TRBV25-1 and TRBJ1-5, with 7 bases aligning to TRBD1. Germline CDR1 reads MGHDK; CDR2 reads SYGVNS. After removal of 3 bases from V and 4 bases from J, the junction contained 9 bases not matched to a gene. This CDR3 contains 16 residues.

This chain joins TRBV7-2 and TRBJ2-3; TRBD2 matches 8 bases. V gave up 9 bases and J gave up 1 base; unmatched junction bases: 9. CDR3 size: 15 residues. CDR1 and CDR2 from the germline V gene are SGHTA and FQGNSA. The CDR3, as DNA: TGTGCCAGTGCCCGGGCGGGAGGAGGCACAGATACGCAGTATTTT. Protein: CASARAGGGTDTQYF. The full variable domain, its missing parts supplied by reference TRBV7-2 and TRBJ2-3, is GAGVSQSPSNKVTEKGKDVELRCDPISGHTALYWYRQSLGQGLEFLIYFQGNSAPDKSGLPSDRFSAERTGGSVSTLTIQRTQQEDSAVYLCASARAGGGTDTQYFGPGTRLTVL.

The rearrangement uses TRBV7-9 and TRBJ2-7; 9 nucleotides align to TRBD1. Unmatched junction bases numbered 4, after V lost 7 bases and J lost 3 bases. Germline V CDR1 and CDR2: SEHNR, FQNEAQ (reference sequence). This CDR3 has 13 amino acids. CDR3 region: CASTRQGVYEQYF. The CDR3 region has the DNA TGTGCCAGCACCCGACAGGGGGTCTACGAGCAGTACTTC. Using reference TRBV7-9 and TRBJ2-7 for the parts outside the CDR3, the full variable domain is DTGVSQNPRHKITKRGQNVTFRCDPISEHNRLYWYRQTLGQGPEFLTYFQNEAQLEKSRLLSDRFSAERPKGSFSTLEIQRTEQGDSAMYLCASTRQGVYEQYFGPGTRLTVT.

The rearrangement joins TRBV10-2 to TRBJ1-2, with D possibly being TRBD1 (5 bases). Germline loops: CDR1 WSHSY, CDR2 SAAADI. The CDR3 covers 13 residues. The V end lost 4 bases, the J end lost 4 bases, and 10 bases lay between the germline ends. In nucleotides, the CDR3 is TGCGCCAGCAGTGTTTTGGGGGGCTATGGCTACACCTTC. The encoded protein is CASSVLGGYGYTF.

This clone is deemed large. The chain recombines TRBV14 with TRBJ1-1; D gene unclear. The germline V gene has CDR1 SGHDN and CDR2 FVKESK. The V gene lost 3 bases and the J gene lost 0 bases, with 5 bases spanning the gap. This CDR3 contains 13 residues. CDR3 residues: CASSQVMNTEAFF. The CDR3 DNA is TGTGCCAGCAGCCAGGTCATGAACACTGAAGCTTTCTTT.